These T cell receptor beta chains were read from a single sample in a study of OX40 agonist ivuxolimab in advanced cancers. Assay: immunoSEQ multiplex PCR; the TCRdb copy retains only in-frame clones and omits some. Here the sample spans tens of thousands of clones, 91% being singletons. Sequenced here: CD4+ or CD8+ T cells sorted from blood, sampled in a trial of the OX40 agonist ivuxolimab. The receptors derive from an adult with an advanced solid tumor such as melanoma, head and neck, liver or kidney cancer. CDR3s include the opening cysteine and the closing phenylalanine or tryptophan. Fields, in order: D gene, clone size, J gene, V gene, CDR3 protein, CDR3 DNA. D genes are given only for firm matches. Not every row has a clone size; where given, it reads once, few, many or a size class.

D: -; size: -; J: TRBJ2-1; V: TRBV10-2; CDR3: CASSEPASWSLEQFF; DNA: TGCGCCAGCAGTGAGCCCGCATCGTGGTCCCTCGAGCAGTTCTTC
D: TRBD1; size: few; J: TRBJ1-1; V: TRBV9; CDR3: CASSSQGAEAFF; DNA: TGTGCCAGCAGCTCTCAGGGGGCTGAAGCTTTCTTT
D: TRBD1; size: -; J: TRBJ1-2; V: TRBV28; CDR3: CASSSIYGDRGKRNYGYTF; DNA: TGTGCCAGCAGTTCTATATATGGGGACAGGGGGAAAAGGAACTATGGCTACACCTTC
D: -; size: -; J: TRBJ2-7; V: TRBV7-2; CDR3: CASSLSLEQYF; DNA: TGTGCCAGCAGCCTATCTCTCGAGCAGTACTTC
D: -; size: -; J: TRBJ1-1; V: TRBV30; CDR3: CAWSHKLGLGYRNTEAFF; DNA: TGTGCCTGGAGCCATAAGTTGGGGCTGGGGTATAGGAACACTGAAGCTTTCTTT
D: -; size: -; J: TRBJ1-1; V: TRBV4-1; CDR3: CASSVGQASNTEAFF; DNA: TGCGCCAGCAGCGTGGGACAAGCGTCGAACACTGAAGCTTTCTTT
D: TRBD1; size: once; J: TRBJ1-2; V: TRBV27; CDR3: CASSFEGAGYGYTF; DNA: TGTGCCAGCAGTTTTGAGGGGGCGGGCTATGGCTACACCTTC
D: TRBD1; size: -; J: TRBJ1-1; V: TRBV6-5; CDR3: CASSSSTGAEAFF; DNA: TGTGCCAGCAGTTCCTCGACAGGGGCTGAAGCTTTCTTT
D: TRBD1; size: once; J: TRBJ2-5; V: TRBV13; CDR3: CASSWDRVETQYF; DNA: TGTGCCAGCAGCTGGGACAGGGTGGAGACCCAGTACTTC
D: -; size: -; J: TRBJ1-2; V: TRBV19; CDR3: CASSPGTVGYGYTF; DNA: TGTGCCAGTAGTCCCGGGACTGTGGGCTATGGCTACACCTTC
D: TRBD1; size: -; J: TRBJ1-3; V: TRBV10-3; CDR3: CAISDFGDRAGNTIYF; DNA: TGTGCCATCAGTGACTTTGGGGACAGGGCAGGAAACACCATATATTTT
D: TRBD2; size: -; J: TRBJ2-1; V: TRBV15; CDR3: CATSRDDSGGAQGEQFF; DNA: TGTGCCACCAGCAGAGATGATAGCGGGGGGGCCCAAGGTGAGCAGTTCTTC
D: -; size: -; J: TRBJ2-5; V: TRBV7-9; CDR3: CASSPTGQETQYF; DNA: TGTGCCAGCAGCCCTACAGGACAAGAGACCCAGTACTTC
D: -; size: -; J: TRBJ2-7; V: TRBV6-1; CDR3: CASSELGGSSYEQYF; DNA: TGTGCCAGCAGTGAATTAGGGGGAAGCTCCTACGAGCAGTACTTC
D: -; size: -; J: TRBJ1-1; V: TRBV27; CDR3: CASSFIVGNTEAFF; DNA: TGTGCCAGCAGTTTCATTGTCGGGAACACTGAAGCTTTCTTT
D: -; size: -; J: TRBJ2-1; V: TRBV7-9; CDR3: CASSSLGTSHNEQFF; DNA: TGTGCCAGCAGCTCCCTCGGGACTTCACACAATGAGCAGTTCTTC
D: -; size: -; J: TRBJ2-1; V: TRBV18; CDR3: CASSPPSFIGEQFF; DNA: TGTGCCAGCTCACCACCGAGTTTCATCGGTGAGCAGTTCTTC
D: TRBD2; size: -; J: TRBJ2-2; V: TRBV4-3; CDR3: CASSPRRLAGVTGELFF; DNA: TGCGCCAGCAGCCCGCGGCGGCTAGCGGGAGTAACCGGGGAGCTGTTTTTT
D: -; size: -; J: TRBJ2-2; V: TRBV21-1; CDR3: CASSKGGLGELFF; DNA: TGTGCCAGCAGCAAAGGAGGGCTCGGGGAGCTGTTTTTT
D: -; size: -; J: TRBJ2-2; V: TRBV6-5; CDR3: CASSYFMEGVTGELFF; DNA: TGTGCCAGCAGTTACTTTATGGAGGGGGTCACCGGGGAGCTGTTTTTT
D: TRBD1; size: once; J: TRBJ1-1; V: TRBV4-1; CDR3: CASSQAQRQGAEAFF; DNA: TGCGCCAGCAGCCAAGCCCAACGACAGGGGGCTGAAGCTTTCTTT
D: TRBD1; size: -; J: TRBJ1-2; V: TRBV4-3; CDR3: CASSAAGQGYYGYTF; DNA: TGCGCCAGCAGCGCCGCGGGACAGGGGTACTATGGCTACACCTTC